One sample yielded the 27 T cell receptor beta chains listed below, sequenced in a study of metastatic and nonmetastatic thyroid tumors. No treatment of any kind had been given to any patient before thyroid surgery. TCRdb re-analyzed the PCR reads through MiXCR. The sample records approximately 86,000 clones, about an eighth being singletons. Sequencing was performed on tumor tissue. These receptors were obtained from a female donor with papillary thyroid cancer or a benign thyroid nodule (not recorded which). Some clones in this sample may be carry-over from other donors' samples.

This clone has ten or more counts. V gene TRBV28 combines with J gene TRBJ2-5; perhaps D is TRBD1 or TRBD2 (5 bases each). The CDR3 has 16 residues. Germline assignment: CDR1 MDHEN and CDR2 SYDVKM. Trimming took 6 bases from V and 5 from J, leaving 22 bases between them. CDR3 nucleotide sequence: TGTGCCAGCAGCCCCTTTGGGGCCGAGTGGGGGGAGACCCAGTACTTC. Protein product: CASSPFGAEWGETQYF.

In this sample, this clone turned up a few times. This chain connects TRBV28 to TRBJ2-5; D not resolved. CDR1 is MDHEN, CDR2 SYDVKM, per germline. The length of the CDR3 is 14 residues. V dropped 6 bases and J dropped 1 base, with 12 bases sitting between them. CDR3 nucleotides: TGTGCCAGCAGGCGGCCCCCAGTCCAAGAGACCCAGTACTTC. This sequence encodes CASRRPPVQETQYF.

At least ten counts were recorded for this clone. This same CDR3 is encoded by further DNA sequences in the sample. This sequence joins TRBV7-3 and TRBJ2-2, with TRBD2 identical over 10 bases. Germline trimming cut 4 bases from V and 7 bases from J; bases unmatched to any gene: 12. Germline lookup yields CDR1 SGHTA and CDR2 FQGTGA. The CDR3 covers 17 residues. The CDR3 DNA is TGTGCCAGCAGCTCCTCCGCAGGGAGCGGGAGGGTCGGGGAGCTGTTTTTT. Its protein is CASSSSAGSGRVGELFF.

This clone was counted between two and nine times. This rearrangement joins TRBV24-1 to TRBJ2-2, with 8 bases identical to TRBD2. The junction had 9 bases not matched to a gene; V was cut back by 0 bases and J by 4 bases. Germline loops: CDR1 KGHDR, CDR2 SFDVKD. The CDR3 totals 18 residues. The CDR3 DNA reads TGTGCCACCAGTGATTTGTTTCCCGGACTAGCTGCCACCGGGGAGCTGTTTTTT. It yields the protein CATSDLFPGLAATGELFF.

With respect to this clone: A much larger clonotype is one base distant, so this may be a read error. The rearrangement uses TRBV7-9 and TRBJ2-5; unclear D gene. Per germline, CDR1 SEHNR and CDR2 FQNEAQ (reference sequence). V lost 5 bases and J lost 5, with 18 bases in between. The CDR3 has 15 residues. Written as DNA, the CDR3 is TGTGCCAGCAGCCCCCATCGGGTCACCACTGAGACCCAGTACTTC. Encoded protein: CASSPHRVTTETQYF.

This clone has ten or more counts. In the same sample, other DNA sequences code for this CDR3. The chain has TRBV7-2 and TRBJ2-2; 7 nucleotides align to TRBD2. With 4 bases clipped from V and 5 bases from J, the junction kept 4 bases outside the gene matches. The CDR3 has 14 amino acids. Germline values: CDR1 SGHTA, CDR2 FQGNSA. Here the CDR3 DNA reads TGTGCCAGCAGCTCCACGGGGGGAACCGGGGAGCTGTTTTTT. It codes for CASSSTGGTGELFF.

The sample holds many counts of this clone. The rearrangement links TRBV20-1 to TRBJ2-1; 13 bases match TRBD2. V was clipped by 1 base and J by 0 bases; unmatched bases: 6. The CDR3 consists of 18 residues. The germline V gene encodes CDR1 DFQATT and CDR2 SNEGSKA (reference sequence). CDR3 sequence: CSARGGGLAGISYNEQFF. For the CDR3, the DNA is TGCAGTGCTAGAGGTGGGGGACTAGCGGGAATCTCCTACAATGAGCAGTTCTTC.

This clone was detected ten times or more. The chain couples TRBV5-1 to TRBJ1-2, with unresolved D. CDR3 length: 12 residues. Trimming shortened V by 4 bases and J by 4 bases, and 8 bases separated the two germline ends. Germline V gene data show CDR1 as SGHRS and CDR2 as YFSETQ. Here the CDR3 reads CASSPGPYGYTF. CDR3 in DNA: TGCGCCAGCAGCCCAGGACCCTATGGCTACACCTTC.

This clone is a singleton in its sample. This sequence joins TRBV14 and TRBJ2-5; 7 nucleotides align to TRBD2. Looked up from germline, CDR1 is SGHDN and CDR2 is FVKESK. The CDR3 length is 13 residues. With V trimmed by 4 bases and J by 7 bases, 6 bases remained unmatched. For the CDR3, the DNA is TGTGCCAGCAGCCCTGGACTAGTCGTGACCCAGTACTTC. This sequence encodes CASSPGLVVTQYF.

This clone has ten or more counts. V is TRBV24-1 and J is TRBJ1-5; D is uncertain. CDR3 length: 16 residues. The V gene lost 0 bases and the J gene lost 0 bases, with 8 bases spanning the gap. Germline assignment: CDR1 KGHDR and CDR2 SFDVKD. The CDR3 nucleotides read TGTGCCACCAGTGATTTGCCAGTTTATAGCAATCAGCCCCAGCATTTT. Translation: CATSDLPVYSNQPQHF.

This chain links TRBV29-1 with TRBJ2-1; 9 nucleotides align to TRBD2. V lost 0 bases and J lost 6; bases outside the gene matches: 9. CDR1 and CDR2 (germline): SQVTM, ANQGSEA. There are 16 residues in the CDR3. CDR3 DNA sequence: TGCAGCGTTGAAGATTTGGGCGGGAGGGTACCCAATGAGCAGTTCTTC. The encoded protein is CSVEDLGGRVPNEQFF.

This clone was seen ten or more times. This chain joins TRBV15 and TRBJ2-1; D remains ambiguous. This CDR3 comprises 13 residues. V dropped 5 bases and J dropped 2 bases, with 7 bases sitting between them. Germline lookup yields CDR1 LNHNV and CDR2 YYDKDF (reference sequence). In DNA, the CDR3 is TGTGCCACCAGCCGAGGAACCTACAATGAGCAGTTCTTC. As protein: CATSRGTYNEQFF.

In its sample, this clone was seen many times. This chain connects TRBV6-1 to TRBJ2-7; D uncertain. With 1 base removed from V and 5 bases from J, the gap between germline ends came to 6 bases. Germline assignment: CDR1 MNHNS and CDR2 SASEGT. This CDR3 is built from 12 residues. The CDR3 loop reads CASSEVPHEQYF. The CDR3 DNA sequence: TGTGCCAGCAGTGAAGTCCCCCACGAGCAGTACTTC.

This clone turned up a few times. Since a much larger clone is just one base distant, this may be a read error. The chain recombines TRBV27 with TRBJ2-5; D is perhaps TRBD1 or TRBD2 (5 bases each). Germline assignment: CDR1 MNHEY and CDR2 SMNVEV (reference sequence). The CDR3 consists of 15 residues. This chain's CDR3 is CASSRLQDFGETKYF. The CDR3 DNA reads TGTGCCAGCAGTCGCTTACAGGATTTCGGGGAGACCAAGTACTTC.

This clone was counted at least ten times. This rearrangement joins TRBV4-2 to TRBJ1-2, with 9 positions matching TRBD1. This CDR3 contains 14 residues. J lost 6 bases, V lost 1 base, and 3 bases had no gene match. Per the germline V gene, CDR1 is LGHNA and CDR2 is YNFKEQ. The CDR3 sequence is CASSQGGTGHGYTF. CDR3 nucleotide sequence: TGTGCCAGCAGCCAAGGGGGGACAGGGCATGGCTACACCTTC.

This clone was recorded at least ten times. V is TRBV5-1 and J is TRBJ1-6, with D possibly being TRBD1 (6 bases). The germline V gene encodes CDR1 SGHRS and CDR2 YFSETQ. With 4 bases removed from V and 6 bases from J, the gap between germline ends came to 17 bases. The CDR3 length is 16 residues. Here the CDR3 reads CASSETGPRSNSPLHF. The CDR3 nucleotides read TGCGCCAGCAGCGAGACAGGCCCTCGTTCTAATTCACCCCTCCACTTT. The full variable domain, its missing parts supplied by reference TRBV5-1 and TRBJ1-6, is KAGVTQTPRYLIKTRGQQVTLSCSPISGHRSVSWYQQTPGQGLQFLFEYFSETQRNKGNFPGRFSGRQFSNSRSEMNVSTLELGDSALYLCASSETGPRSNSPLHFGNGTRLTVT.

This chain uses TRBV20-1 with TRBJ2-2; D possibly uses TRBD1 or TRBD2 (5 bases each). CDR1 is DFQATT and CDR2 is SNEGSKA in the germline V gene (reference sequence). The CDR3 consists of 16 residues. Between the trimmed V and J ends, which lost 3 bases and 6 bases, there was a span of 20 bases. CDR3 in DNA: TGCAGTGCTAGGGCCGGGACCCCTCTAGGGGCCGGGGAGCTGTTTTTT. This translates into CSARAGTPLGAGELFF.

This clone was detected a few times. Possible read error: a much larger clone is one base away. The same CDR3 arises from other DNA sequences in this sample as well. This chain links TRBV29-1 with TRBJ2-7; D is unresolved. Germline loops: CDR1 SQVTM, CDR2 ANQGSEA. The CDR3 runs 12 residues. The V end lost 6 bases, the J end lost 3 bases, and 12 bases lay between the germline ends. The CDR3 spells CSVARSDYEQYF. The CDR3, as DNA: TGCAGCGTCGCCCGATCAGACTACGAGCAGTACTTC.

The sample holds many counts of this clone. This chain joins TRBV25-1 and TRBJ2-3; perhaps TRBD1 as D (6 bases). The CDR3 covers 14 residues. V dropped 3 bases and J dropped 4 bases, with 11 bases sitting between them. Germline V lookup: CDR1 MGHDK, CDR2 SYGVNS. CDR3 in DNA: TGTGCCAGCAGTGAGGCAGGGGCATCAGATACGCAGTATTTT. Translating gives CASSEAGASDTQYF.

This clone was recorded at least ten times. V is TRBV19 and J is TRBJ2-7; D ambiguous. The CDR3 spans 15 residues. Per the germline V gene, CDR1 is LNHDA and CDR2 is SQIVND (reference sequence). Trimming took 1 base from V and 0 from J, leaving 10 bases between them. Here the CDR3 DNA reads TGTGCCAGTAGTATAGGATGGACCCACTCCTACGAGCAGTACTTC. Its protein product is CASSIGWTHSYEQYF.

This clone was counted a few times. Possible read error: a much larger clone is one base away. J is TRBJ2-7 and V is TRBV28; D unclear. This CDR3 contains 13 residues. CDR1 and CDR2 (germline): MDHEN, SYDVKM. Trimming shortened V by 4 bases and J by 8 bases, and 15 bases separated the two germline ends. As DNA, the CDR3 is TGTGCCAGCAGTTCGGTGGAAGGAAAGAAGCAGTACTTC. Protein product: CASSSVEGKKQYF.

The chain is built from TRBV6-1 and TRBJ2-3, with D perhaps TRBD1 (6 bases). This CDR3 has 14 amino acids. The V end lost 9 bases, the J end lost 0 bases, and 13 bases lay between the germline ends. CDR1 is MNHNS, CDR2 SASEGT, per germline. CDR3: CARLQGPSTDTQYF. The CDR3 nucleotides are TGTGCCAGACTACAGGGACCCAGCACAGATACGCAGTATTTT.

The chain recombines TRBV3-1 with TRBJ2-3; 7 nucleotides agree with TRBD2. Germline loops: CDR1 LGHDT, CDR2 YNNKEL (reference sequence). This CDR3 is built from 16 residues. J gave up 5 bases and V 4 bases, and 12 bases lay outside the gene matches. CDR3 residues: CASSPLVGGSVDTQYF. The CDR3 DNA reads as TGTGCCAGCAGCCCCCTCGTGGGCGGGAGCGTAGATACGCAGTATTTT.

Many counts were recorded for this clone. CDR3 DNA sequence: TGCAGTGCTAGAGATCCGATCCCGGGCAGGGGGGAGACCCAGTACTTC. The encoded protein is CSARDPIPGRGETQYF. The genes are TRBV20-1 and TRBJ2-5; 7 bases agree with TRBD1. The trim removed 0 bases at V and 5 bases at J, leaving 12 bases unmatched. The CDR3 runs 16 residues. Germline CDR1 and CDR2: DFQATT and SNEGSKA (reference sequence).

The sample holds a few counts of this clone. At one end, the junction sequence differs from germline, possibly due to a read error. The J gene is TRBJ1-2, the V gene TRBV2, with a tentative D call TRBD1 (5 bases). The CDR3 loop spans 12 amino acids. From germline, CDR1 is SNHLY and CDR2 FYNNEI. CDR3 loop: CACSDSYFGYTF. In DNA, the CDR3 is TGTGCCTGCAGTGACAGTTATTTTGGCTACACCTTC.

Comments on this clone: This may come from a read error, since a much larger clone is one base off. Other DNA variants within this sample encode the same CDR3. V usage is TRBV27 and J usage is TRBJ2-3; a weak D match, TRBD2 (8 bases). The germline V gene encodes CDR1 MNHEY and CDR2 SMNVEV (reference sequence). CDR3 length: 13 residues. This chain's CDR3 is CASGPGGTDTQYF. The CDR3 nucleotides read TGTGCCAGCGGGCCGGGGGGGACAGATACACAGTATTTT.

Concerning this clone itself: Other DNA variants within this sample encode the same CDR3. The rearrangement links TRBV5-1 to TRBJ2-5; 8 positions match TRBD1. Germline loops: CDR1 SGHRS, CDR2 YFSETQ. Trimming at V came to 4 bases and at J to 5 bases, leaving 7 bases not matched to a gene. The CDR3 sequence is 14 residues long. The CDR3 sequence is CASSIDRGSETQYF. The CDR3 DNA is TGCGCCAGCAGCATTGACAGGGGTTCGGAGACCCAGTACTTC.